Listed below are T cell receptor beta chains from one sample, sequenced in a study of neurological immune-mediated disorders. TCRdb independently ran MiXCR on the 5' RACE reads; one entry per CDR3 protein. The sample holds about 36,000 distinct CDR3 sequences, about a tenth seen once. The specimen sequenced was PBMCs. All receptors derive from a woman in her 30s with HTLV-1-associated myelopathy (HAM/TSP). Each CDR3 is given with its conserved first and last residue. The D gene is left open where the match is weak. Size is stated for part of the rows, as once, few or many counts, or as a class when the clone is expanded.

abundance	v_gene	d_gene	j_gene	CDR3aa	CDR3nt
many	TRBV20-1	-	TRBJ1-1	CSARDAGETEAFF	TGCAGTGCTAGAGATGCCGGGGAAACTGAAGCTTTCTTT
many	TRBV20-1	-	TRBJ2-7	CSARVGWNEQYF	TGCAGTGCTAGAGTCGGCTGGAACGAGCAGTACTTC
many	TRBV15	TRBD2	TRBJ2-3	CATGSSAGTRRDTQYF	TGTGCCACCGGTTCTTCCGCGGGGACTAGACGAGATACGCAGTATTTT
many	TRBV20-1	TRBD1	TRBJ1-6	CSARDSTGQNSPLHF	TGCAGTGCTAGAGATTCGACAGGGCAGAATTCACCCCTCCACTTT
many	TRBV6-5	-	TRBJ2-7	CASSYSARVYEQYF	TGTGCCAGCAGTTACTCGGCACGGGTCTACGAGCAGTACTTC
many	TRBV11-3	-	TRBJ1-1	CASGKGMQDEAFF	TGTGCCAGCGGCAAAGGAATGCAAGACGAAGCTTTCTTT
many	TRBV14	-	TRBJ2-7	CASSQARFRQQHGEQYF	TGTGCCAGCAGCCAAGCGCGGTTCCGTCAACAGCACGGTGAGCAGTACTTC
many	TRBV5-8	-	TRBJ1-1	CASSLATVAAFF	TGTGCCAGCAGCTTGGCCACGGTTGCGGCTTTCTTT
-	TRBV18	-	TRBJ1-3	CASSPGRVVNTIYF	TGTGCCAGCTCACCAGGCCGTGTTGTAAACACCATATATTTT
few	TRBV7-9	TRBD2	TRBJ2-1	CASRPTSGGYNEQFF	TGTGCCAGCAGGCCTACTAGCGGGGGTTACAATGAGCAGTTCTTC
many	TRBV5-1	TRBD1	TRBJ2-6	CASSFPPDRDSGANVLTF	TGCGCCAGCAGCTTCCCACCGGACAGGGACTCTGGGGCCAACGTCCTGACTTTC
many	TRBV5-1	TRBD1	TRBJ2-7	CASSLTGGYEQYF	TGCGCCAGCAGCTTGACAGGGGGCTACGAGCAGTACTTC
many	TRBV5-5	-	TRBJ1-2	CASSLGQSNYGYTF	TGTGCCAGCAGCCTCGGACAGTCTAACTATGGCTACACCTTC
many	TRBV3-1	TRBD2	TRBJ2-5	CASSPGTSGGPPRVETQYF	TGTGCCAGCAGCCCCGGGACTAGCGGGGGGCCACCGCGGGTTGAGACCCAGTACTTC
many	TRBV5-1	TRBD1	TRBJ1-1	CASSGEGQGNTEAFF	TGCGCCAGCAGCGGGGAAGGACAGGGGAACACTGAAGCTTTCTTT
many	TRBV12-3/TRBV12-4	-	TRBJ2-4	CASSLGSPPKNIQYF	TGTGCCAGCAGTTTAGGTTCACCTCCCAAAAACATTCAGTACTTC
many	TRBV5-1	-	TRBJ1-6	CASSLDPGTFDSPLHF	TGCGCCAGCAGCTTGGACCCAGGGACTTTTGATTCACCCCTCCACTTT
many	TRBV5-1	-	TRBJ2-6	CASSMRESGANVLTF	TGCGCCAGCAGCATGAGGGAGTCTGGGGCCAACGTCCTGACTTTC
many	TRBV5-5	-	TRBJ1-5	CASSWQPIPLQPQHF	TGTGCCAGCAGCTGGCAGCCTATACCCCTTCAGCCCCAGCATTTT
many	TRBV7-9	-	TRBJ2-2	CASSLGTANTGELFF	TGTGCCAGCAGCTTAGGGACAGCGAACACCGGGGAGCTGTTTTTT
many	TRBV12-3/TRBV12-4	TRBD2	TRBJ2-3	CASTFGLPGLAGWPDTQYF	TGTGCCAGCACCTTTGGGCTACCGGGACTAGCGGGGTGGCCAGATACGCAGTATTTT
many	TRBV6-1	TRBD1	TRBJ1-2	CASGGQDWNYGYTF	TGTGCCAGCGGAGGACAGGATTGGAACTATGGCTACACCTTC
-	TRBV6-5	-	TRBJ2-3	CASNRLGSSTDTQYF	TGTGCCAGCAACCGACTGGGTTCAAGCACAGATACGCAGTATTTT
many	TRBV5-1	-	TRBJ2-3	CASSLDYTDTQYF	TGCGCCAGCAGCTTGGACTACACAGATACGCAGTATTTT
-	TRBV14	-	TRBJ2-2	CAISKIRATGELFF	TGTGCCATCAGCAAAATCCGCGCCACCGGGGAGCTGTTTTTT
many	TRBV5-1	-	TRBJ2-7	CASSDGSYEQYF	TGCGCCAGTTCGGACGGTTCCTACGAGCAGTACTTC
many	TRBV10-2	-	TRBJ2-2	CASRWNTGELFF	TGCGCCAGCAGATGGAACACCGGGGAGCTGTTTTTT
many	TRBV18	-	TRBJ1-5	CASSQGSGNQPQHF	TGTGCCAGCTCACAGGGTAGTGGCAATCAGCCCCAGCATTTT
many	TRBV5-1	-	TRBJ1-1	CASSIRQNTEAFF	TGCGCCAGCTCCATCAGACAGAACACTGAAGCTTTCTTT
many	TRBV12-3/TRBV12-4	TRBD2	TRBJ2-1	CASSQTGTSGLGNEQFF	TGTGCCAGCAGCCAGACGGGGACTAGCGGTCTCGGCAATGAGCAGTTCTTC
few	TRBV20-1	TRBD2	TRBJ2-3	CSAQKPVGLAGDTQYF	TGCAGTGCCCAGAAACCCGTGGGGCTAGCGGGGGATACGCAGTATTTT
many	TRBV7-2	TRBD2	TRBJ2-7	CASSTSRGVYEQYF	TGTGCCAGCAGCACATCCCGGGGGGTCTACGAGCAGTACTTC
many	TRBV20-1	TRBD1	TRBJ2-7	CSAGDSGVGSYEQYF	TGCAGTGCTGGGGACAGTGGGGTTGGGTCCTACGAGCAGTACTTC
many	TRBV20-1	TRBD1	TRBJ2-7	CSARDHGQGIYEQYF	TGCAGTGCTAGAGATCATGGACAGGGGATTTACGAGCAGTACTTC
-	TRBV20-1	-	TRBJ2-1	CSAAGPGGNEQFF	TGCAGTGCGGCGGGGCCAGGGGGAAATGAGCAGTTCTTC
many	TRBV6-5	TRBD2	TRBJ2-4	CASSYVPGGGDKNIQYF	TGTGCCAGCAGTTACGTTCCGGGGGGAGGGGACAAAAACATTCAGTACTTC
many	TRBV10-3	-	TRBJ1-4	CAIAGSTNEKLFF	TGTGCCATTGCAGGGTCTACTAATGAAAAACTGTTTTTT
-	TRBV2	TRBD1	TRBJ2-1	CASSSGGTGEFF	TGTGCCAGCAGTTCGGGGGGGACAGGGGAGTTCTTC
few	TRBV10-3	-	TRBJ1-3	CAISEQHGNTIYF	TGTGCCATCAGTGAGCAGCACGGAAACACCATATATTTT